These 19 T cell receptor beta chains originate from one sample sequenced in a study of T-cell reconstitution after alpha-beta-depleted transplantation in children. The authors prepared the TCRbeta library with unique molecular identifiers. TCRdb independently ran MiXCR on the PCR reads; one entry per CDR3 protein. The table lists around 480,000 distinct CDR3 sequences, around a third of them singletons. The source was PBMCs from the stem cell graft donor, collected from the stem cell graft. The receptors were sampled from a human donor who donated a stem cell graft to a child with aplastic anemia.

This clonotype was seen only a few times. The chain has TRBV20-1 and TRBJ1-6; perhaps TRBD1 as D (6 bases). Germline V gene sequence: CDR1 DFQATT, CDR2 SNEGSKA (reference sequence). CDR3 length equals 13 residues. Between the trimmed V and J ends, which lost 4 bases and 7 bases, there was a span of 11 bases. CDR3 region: CSATDSANSPLHF. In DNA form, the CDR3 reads TGCAGTGCTACGGACAGTGCGAATTCACCCCTCCACTTT.

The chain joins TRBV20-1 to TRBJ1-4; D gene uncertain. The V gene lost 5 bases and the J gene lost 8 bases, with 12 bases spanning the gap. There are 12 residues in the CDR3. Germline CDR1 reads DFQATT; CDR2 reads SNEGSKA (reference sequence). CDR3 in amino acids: CSAGPWVEKLFF. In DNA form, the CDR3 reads TGCAGTGCTGGGCCGTGGGTGGAAAAACTGTTTTTT.

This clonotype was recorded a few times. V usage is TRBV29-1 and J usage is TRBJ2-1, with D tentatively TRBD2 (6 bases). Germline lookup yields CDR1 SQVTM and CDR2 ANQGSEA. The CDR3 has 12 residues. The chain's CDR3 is CNAGGSYNEQFF. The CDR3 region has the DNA TGCAACGCCGGGGGCTCCTACAATGAGCAGTTCTTC.

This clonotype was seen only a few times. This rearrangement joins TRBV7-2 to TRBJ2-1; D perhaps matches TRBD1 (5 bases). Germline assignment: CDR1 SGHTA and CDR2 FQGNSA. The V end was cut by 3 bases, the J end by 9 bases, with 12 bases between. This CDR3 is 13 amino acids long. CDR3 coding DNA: TGTGCCAGCAGCTTCAGCCAGGGCCTTGAGCAGTTCTTC. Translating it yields CASSFSQGLEQFF.

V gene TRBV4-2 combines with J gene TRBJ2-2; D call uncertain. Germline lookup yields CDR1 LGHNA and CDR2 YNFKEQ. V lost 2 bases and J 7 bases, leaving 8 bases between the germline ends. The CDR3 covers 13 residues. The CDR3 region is CASSQMAYGELFF. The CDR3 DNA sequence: TGTGCCAGCAGCCAAATGGCGTACGGGGAGCTGTTTTTT.

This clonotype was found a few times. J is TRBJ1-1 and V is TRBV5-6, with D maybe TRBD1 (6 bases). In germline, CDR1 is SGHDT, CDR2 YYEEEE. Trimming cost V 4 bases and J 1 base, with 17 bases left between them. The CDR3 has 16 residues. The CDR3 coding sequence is TGTGCCAGCAGCCTTTTACAGGGTTCGCGGAACACTGAAGCTTTCTTT. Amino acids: CASSLLQGSRNTEAFF. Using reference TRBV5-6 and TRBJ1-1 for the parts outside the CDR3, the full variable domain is DAGVTQSPTHLIKTRGQQVTLRCSPKSGHDTVSWYQQALGQGPQFIFQYYEEEERQRGNFPDRFSGHQFPNYSSELNVNALLLGDSALYLCASSLLQGSRNTEAFFGQGTRLTVV.

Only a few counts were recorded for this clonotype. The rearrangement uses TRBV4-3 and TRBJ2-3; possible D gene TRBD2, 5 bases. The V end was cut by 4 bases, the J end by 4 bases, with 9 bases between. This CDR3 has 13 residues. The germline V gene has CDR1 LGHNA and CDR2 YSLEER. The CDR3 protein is CASSRERADTQYF. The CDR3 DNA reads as TGCGCCAGCAGCCGAGAGAGGGCAGATACGCAGTATTTT.

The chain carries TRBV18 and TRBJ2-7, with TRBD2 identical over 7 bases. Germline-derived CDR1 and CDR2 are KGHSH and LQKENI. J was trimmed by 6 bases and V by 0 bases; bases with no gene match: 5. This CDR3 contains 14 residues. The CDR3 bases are TGTGCCAGCTCACCACCGGGAGGGAAAGGCGAGCAGTACTTC. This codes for CASSPPGGKGEQYF.

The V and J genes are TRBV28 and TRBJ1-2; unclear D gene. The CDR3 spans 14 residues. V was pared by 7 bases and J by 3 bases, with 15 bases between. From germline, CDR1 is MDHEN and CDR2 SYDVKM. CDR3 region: CASTDNPRDYGYTF. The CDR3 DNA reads TGTGCCAGCACCGACAATCCACGCGACTATGGCTACACCTTC.

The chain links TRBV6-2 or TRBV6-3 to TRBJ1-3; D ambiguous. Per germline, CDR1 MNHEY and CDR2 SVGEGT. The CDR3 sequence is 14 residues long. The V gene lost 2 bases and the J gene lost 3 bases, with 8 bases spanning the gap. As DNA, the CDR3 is TGTGCCAGCAGTTACGAGTATCGTGGAAACACCATATATTTT. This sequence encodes CASSYEYRGNTIYF.

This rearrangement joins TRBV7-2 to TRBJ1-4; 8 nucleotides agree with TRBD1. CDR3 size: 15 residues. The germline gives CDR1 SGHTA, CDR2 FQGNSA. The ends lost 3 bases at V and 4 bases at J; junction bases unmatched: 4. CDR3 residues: CASSLWDRSNEKLFF. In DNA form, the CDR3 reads TGTGCCAGCAGCTTGTGGGACAGGAGTAATGAAAAACTGTTTTTT.

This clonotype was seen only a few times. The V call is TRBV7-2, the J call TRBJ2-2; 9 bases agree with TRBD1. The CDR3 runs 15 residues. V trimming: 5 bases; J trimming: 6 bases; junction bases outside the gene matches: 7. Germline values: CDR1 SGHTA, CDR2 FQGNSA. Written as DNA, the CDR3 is TGTGCCAGCAGCCTCCGGACAGGGGCCCCCGGGGAGCTGTTTTTT. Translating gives CASSLRTGAPGELFF. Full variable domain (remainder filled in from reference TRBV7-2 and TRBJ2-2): GAGVSQSPSNKVTEKGKDVELRCDPISGHTALYWYRQSLGQGLEFLIYFQGNSAPDKSGLPSDRFSAERTGGSVSTLTIQRTQQEDSAVYLCASSLRTGAPGELFFGEGSRLTVL.

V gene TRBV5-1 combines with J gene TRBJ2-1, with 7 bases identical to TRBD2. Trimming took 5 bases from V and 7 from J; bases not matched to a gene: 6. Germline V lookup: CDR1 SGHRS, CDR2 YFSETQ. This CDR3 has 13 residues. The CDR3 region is CASRRAGVNEQFF. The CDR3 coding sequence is TGCGCCAGCAGGCGCGCGGGAGTGAATGAGCAGTTCTTC.

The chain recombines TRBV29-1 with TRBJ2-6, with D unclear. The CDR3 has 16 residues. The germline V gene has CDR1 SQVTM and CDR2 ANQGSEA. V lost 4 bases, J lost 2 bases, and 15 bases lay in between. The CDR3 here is CSVGQVKTTGANVLTF. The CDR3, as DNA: TGCAGCGTTGGGCAAGTGAAAACTACTGGGGCCAACGTCCTGACTTTC.

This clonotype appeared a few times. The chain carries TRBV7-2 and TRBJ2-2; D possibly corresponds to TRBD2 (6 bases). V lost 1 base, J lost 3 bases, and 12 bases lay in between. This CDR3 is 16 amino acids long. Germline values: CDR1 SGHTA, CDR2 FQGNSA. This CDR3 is CASSLVGGGDTGELFF. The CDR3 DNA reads TGTGCCAGCAGCTTAGTTGGCGGAGGGGACACCGGGGAGCTGTTTTTT.

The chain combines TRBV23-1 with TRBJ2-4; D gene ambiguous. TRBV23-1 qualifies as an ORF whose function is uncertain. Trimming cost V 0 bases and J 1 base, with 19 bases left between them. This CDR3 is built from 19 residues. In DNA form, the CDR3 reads TGCGCCAGCAGTCAATCAACCGGGCCGGGTCGAAGGGCCAAAAACATTCAGTACTTC. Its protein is CASSQSTGPGRRAKNIQYF.

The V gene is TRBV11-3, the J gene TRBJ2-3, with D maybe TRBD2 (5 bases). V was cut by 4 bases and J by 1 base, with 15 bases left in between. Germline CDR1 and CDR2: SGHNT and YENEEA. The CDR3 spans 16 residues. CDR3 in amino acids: CASSSFYGKGTDTQYF. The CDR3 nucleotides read TGTGCCAGCAGCTCCTTCTACGGGAAGGGCACAGATACGCAGTATTTT.

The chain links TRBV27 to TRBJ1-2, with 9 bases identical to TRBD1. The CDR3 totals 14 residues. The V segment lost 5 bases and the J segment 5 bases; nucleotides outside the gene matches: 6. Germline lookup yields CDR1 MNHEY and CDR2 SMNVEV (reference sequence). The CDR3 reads CASSGQGTPYGYTF. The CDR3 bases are TGTGCCAGCAGTGGACAGGGGACCCCTTATGGCTACACCTTC.

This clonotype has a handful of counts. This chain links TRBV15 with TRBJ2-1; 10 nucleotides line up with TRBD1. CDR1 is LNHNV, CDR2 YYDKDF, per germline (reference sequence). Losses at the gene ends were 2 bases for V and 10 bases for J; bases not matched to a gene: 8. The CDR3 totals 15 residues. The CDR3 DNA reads TGTGCCACCAGCAGATCCAGACAGGGGGCGCGAGAGCAGTTCTTC. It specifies CATSRSRQGAREQFF.